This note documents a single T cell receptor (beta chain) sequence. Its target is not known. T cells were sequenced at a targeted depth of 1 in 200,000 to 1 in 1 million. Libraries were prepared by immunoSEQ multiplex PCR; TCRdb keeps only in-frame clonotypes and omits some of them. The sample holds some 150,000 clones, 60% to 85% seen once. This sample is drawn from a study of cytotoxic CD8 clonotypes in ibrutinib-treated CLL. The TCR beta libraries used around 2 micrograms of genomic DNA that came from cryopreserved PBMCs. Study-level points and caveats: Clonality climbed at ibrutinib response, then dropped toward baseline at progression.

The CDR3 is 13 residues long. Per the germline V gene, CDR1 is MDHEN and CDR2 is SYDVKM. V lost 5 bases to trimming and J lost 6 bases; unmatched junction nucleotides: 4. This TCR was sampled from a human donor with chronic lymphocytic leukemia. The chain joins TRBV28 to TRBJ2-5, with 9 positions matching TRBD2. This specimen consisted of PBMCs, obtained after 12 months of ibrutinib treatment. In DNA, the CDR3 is TGTGCCAGCAGTCTTACTAGCGGGCAGACCCAGTACTTC. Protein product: CASSLTSGQTQYF.